One TCR beta chain is described in this entry. Antigen unknown. These data originate in a study of T cell repertoires in cytomegalovirus infection. Study-level background: Based on public TCR beta signatures, there were indications of CMV infection and of a matching HLA type. General study results and limits: What dominated the ex vivo response were HLA-C-restricted CMV-specific TCR beta clonotypes. Using cumulative public TCR beta family frequency, the authors identified those who carried CMV together with the relevant HLA.

The CDR3 spans 14 residues. Trimming left V 6 bases short and J 0 bases short, with 11 bases between. Germline V gene lookup returns CDR1 MNHEY and CDR2 SVGEGT. TCRdb re-derived calls from the reads in MiXCR, one entry per CDR3 protein. The table includes fewer than 550,000 distinct CDR3 sequences, about a third detected once. Source material: PBMCs. The TCR sequence derives from a human donor in good health (CMV status not recorded). Some clones in this sample may be carry-over from other donors' samples. V and J are TRBV6-2 or TRBV6-3 and TRBJ1-1, with a weak D call TRBD1 (5 bases). Written as DNA, the CDR3 is TGTGCCAGCAGAATCGACAGATTGAACACTGAAGCTTTCTTT. Translation gives CASRIDRLNTEAFF.